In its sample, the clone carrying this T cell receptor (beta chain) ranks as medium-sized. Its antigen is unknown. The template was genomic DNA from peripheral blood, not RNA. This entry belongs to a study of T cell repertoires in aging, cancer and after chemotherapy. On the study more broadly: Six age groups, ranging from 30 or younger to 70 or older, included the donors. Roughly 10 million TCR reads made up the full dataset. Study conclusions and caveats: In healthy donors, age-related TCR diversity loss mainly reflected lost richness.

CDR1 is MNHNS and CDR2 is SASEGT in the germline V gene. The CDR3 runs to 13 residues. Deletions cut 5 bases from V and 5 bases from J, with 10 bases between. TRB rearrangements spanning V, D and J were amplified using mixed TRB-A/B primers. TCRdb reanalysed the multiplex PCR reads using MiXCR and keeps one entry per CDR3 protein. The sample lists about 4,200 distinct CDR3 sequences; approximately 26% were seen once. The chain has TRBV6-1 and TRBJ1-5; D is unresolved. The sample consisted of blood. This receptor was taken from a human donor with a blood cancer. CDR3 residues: CASSRLWDQPQHF. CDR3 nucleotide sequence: TGTGCCAGCAGTCGCCTCTGGGATCAGCCCCAGCATTTT.